A single sample gave rise to the 32 T cell receptor beta chains below, sequenced in a study of T-cell reconstitution after alpha-beta-depleted transplantation in children. For TCRbeta, the library was prepared with unique molecular identifiers. TCRdb fed the PCR reads into MiXCR, producing one record per CDR3 protein. The sample yields hundreds of thousands of distinct CDR3 sequences, approximately 20% seen once. The sample in question was PBMCs from the stem cell graft donor, obtained from the stem cell graft. The receptors shown here come from a human donor who donated a stem cell graft to a child with acute lymphoblastic leukemia.

This clonotype was counted between two and nine times. This rearrangement joins TRBV5-1 to TRBJ2-7; possibly TRBD1 or TRBD2 for D (6 bases each). V gave up 0 bases and J gave up 6 bases, with 10 bases separating them. Germline V gene sequence: CDR1 SGHRS, CDR2 YFSETQ. This CDR3 is 13 amino acids long. CDR3 amino acids: CASSLGLGGEQYF. The CDR3 DNA follows: TGCGCCAGCAGCTTGGGACTAGGGGGCGAGCAGTACTTC.

For the CDR3, the DNA is TGTGCCAGCAGCTTCCCGAACAGGGGGTCAGAGACCCAGTACTTC. Protein: CASSFPNRGSETQYF. The chain employs TRBV5-5 and TRBJ2-5; 8 positions agree with TRBD1. The CDR3 is 15 residues long. CDR1 and CDR2 from the germline V gene are SGHKS and YYEKEE (reference sequence). V was clipped by 2 bases and J by 4 bases; unmatched bases: 7.

The J gene is TRBJ2-2, the V gene TRBV7-3; D remains unclear. Germline V gene data show CDR1 as SGHTA and CDR2 as FQGTGA. The CDR3 loop spans 15 amino acids. V lost 4 bases and J 1 base, leaving 10 bases between the germline ends. Here the CDR3 reads CASSSSGMNTGELFF. CDR3 nucleotide sequence: TGTGCCAGCAGCTCCTCTGGGATGAACACCGGGGAGCTGTTTTTT.

Only a few counts were recorded for this clonotype. The CDR3 here is CASSTEDYEQYF. The CDR3 DNA sequence: TGCGCCAGCAGCACTGAGGACTACGAGCAGTACTTC. This sequence joins TRBV5-1 and TRBJ2-7; D unclear. The germline gives CDR1 SGHRS, CDR2 YFSETQ. The ends were cut back, 4 bases at V and 3 bases at J, with 8 bases in the middle. CDR3 length: 12 residues. Together with reference TRBV5-1 and TRBJ2-7, the CDR3 gives the full variable domain: KAGVTQTPRYLIKTRGQQVTLSCSPISGHRSVSWYQQTPGQGLQFLFEYFSETQRNKGNFPGRFSGRQFSNSRSEMNVSTLELGDSALYLCASSTEDYEQYFGPGTRLTVT.

This clonotype appeared a few times. CDR3 DNA: TGTGCCAGCAGACAAGTACCAGGGGACTACACTGAAGCTTTCTTT. Its protein is CASRQVPGDYTEAFF. V gene TRBV7-9 combines with J gene TRBJ1-1; a weak D match, TRBD1 (6 bases). Germline V gene lookup returns CDR1 SEHNR and CDR2 FQNEAQ (reference sequence). V was pared by 6 bases and J by 3 bases, with 17 bases between. CDR3 length: 15 residues.

The chain employs TRBV4-1 and TRBJ2-4, with 8 bases fitting TRBD1. Looked up from germline, CDR1 is MGHRA and CDR2 is YSYEKL. This CDR3 region has 19 residues. V was clipped by 2 bases and J by 1 base; unmatched bases: 13. The CDR3 spells CASSQNFGQGNLAKNIQYF. The CDR3, as DNA: TGCGCCAGCAGCCAAAACTTTGGACAGGGAAACTTGGCCAAAAACATTCAGTACTTC.

V usage is TRBV5-1 and J usage is TRBJ2-4; D gene unclear. The germline CDR1 and CDR2 sequences are SGHRS and YFSETQ. V lost 0 bases, J lost 3 bases, and 7 bases lay in between. The CDR3 covers 14 residues. Written as DNA, the CDR3 is TGCGCCAGCAGCTTGGGCTGGGACAAAAACATTCAGTACTTC. Its translation is CASSLGWDKNIQYF.

The J gene is TRBJ2-3, the V gene TRBV2; a possible D gene is TRBD1 (6 bases). V was shortened by 4 bases and J by 2 bases, with 10 bases between the two germline ends. The V gene's germline CDR1 is SNHLY and CDR2 FYNNEI. There are 14 residues in the CDR3. DNA of the CDR3: TGTGCCAGCAGTGTCACAGGGACCACAGATACGCAGTATTTT. Translated: CASSVTGTTDTQYF.

This clonotype was recorded a few times. This chain links TRBV7-3 with TRBJ2-1; 15 bases fit TRBD2. The V gene end was trimmed by 4 bases and the J gene end by 7 bases; junction bases not matched to a gene: 5. Per germline, CDR1 SGHTA and CDR2 FQGTGA. The CDR3 contains 16 residues. The CDR3, as DNA: TGTGCCAGCAGCTCCGCCGGGACTAGCGGGAGGAATGAGCAGTTCTTC. Its protein product is CASSSAGTSGRNEQFF.

This clonotype was recorded many times. The V gene is TRBV6-6, the J gene TRBJ2-1; D is perhaps TRBD2 (6 bases). Trimming removed 6 bases at V and 2 bases at J, with 8 bases between. Looked up from germline, CDR1 is MNHNY and CDR2 is SVGAGI (reference sequence). The CDR3 is 13 residues long. The CDR3 spells CASSPSAYNEQFF. The CDR3 nucleotides read TGTGCCAGCAGCCCTAGCGCCTACAATGAGCAGTTCTTC.

This clonotype came up a few times. The chain carries TRBV5-1 and TRBJ2-3; tentatively, D is TRBD2 (5 bases). V lost 4 bases to trimming and J lost 0 bases, with 9 bases between them. The CDR3 is 14 amino acids. Germline V gives CDR1 SGHRS, CDR2 YFSETQ. The CDR3: CASSERSSTDTQYF. CDR3 nucleotides: TGCGCCAGCAGCGAGCGGAGTAGCACAGATACGCAGTATTTT. Combining the CDR3 with reference TRBV5-1 and TRBJ2-3 gives the whole variable domain KAGVTQTPRYLIKTRGQQVTLSCSPISGHRSVSWYQQTPGQGLQFLFEYFSETQRNKGNFPGRFSGRQFSNSRSEMNVSTLELGDSALYLCASSERSSTDTQYFGPGTRLTVL.

This chain links TRBV7-7 with TRBJ2-1; a possible D gene is TRBD1 (5 bases). Trimming took off 1 base at V and 4 bases at J, with 11 bases between the two ends. CDR1 is SSHAT, CDR2 FNYEAQ, per germline (reference sequence). CDR3 length: 15 residues. CDR3 in amino acids: CASSLGGGRYNEQFF. The CDR3, as DNA: TGTGCCAGCAGCTTAGGGGGCGGTCGATACAATGAGCAGTTCTTC.

This clonotype was counted between two and nine times. V is TRBV5-1 and J is TRBJ2-7; 8 bases fit TRBD1. After removal of 4 bases from V and 3 bases from J, the junction contained 12 bases not matched to a gene. This CDR3 comprises 16 residues. Germline V lookup: CDR1 SGHRS, CDR2 YFSETQ. CDR3 residues: CASSVGLDRVVYEQYF. The CDR3 nucleotides read TGCGCCAGCAGCGTGGGTCTGGACAGGGTAGTCTACGAGCAGTACTTC.

The J gene is TRBJ1-4, the V gene TRBV6-6, with D tentatively TRBD1 (5 bases). The germline V gene has CDR1 MNHNY and CDR2 SVGAGI (reference sequence). Between the trimmed V and J ends, which lost 6 bases and 4 bases, there was a span of 9 bases. This CDR3 has 13 residues. Here the CDR3 DNA reads TGTGCCAGCAGACAGGTTCTTAATGAAAAACTGTTTTTT. This codes for CASRQVLNEKLFF.

This clonotype appeared a few times. As DNA, the CDR3 is TGCGCCAGCAGCTATGGACCCATGACTTCTGGAAACACCATATATTTT. This sequence encodes CASSYGPMTSGNTIYF. The chain links TRBV5-1 to TRBJ1-3; D ambiguous. Germline V CDR1 and CDR2: SGHRS, YFSETQ. V lost 3 bases and J 1 base, leaving 14 bases between the germline ends. The CDR3 has 16 amino acids.

J is TRBJ1-2 and V is TRBV29-1; 10 positions match TRBD1. The CDR3 extends over 12 amino acids. The germline CDR1 and CDR2 sequences are SQVTM and ANQGSEA. The trim removed 7 bases at V and 7 bases at J, leaving 6 bases unmatched. CDR3 nucleotide sequence: TGCAGCGCCGATCGACAGGGGGCTGGCTACACCTTC. As protein: CSADRQGAGYTF.

The table lists this clonotype with many counts. The genes are TRBV6-5 and TRBJ2-7; D remains unclear. CDR3 length: 11 amino acids. Per the germline V gene, CDR1 is MNHEY and CDR2 is SVGAGI. Trimming stripped 6 bases from V and 2 bases from J, with 5 bases between. The CDR3 DNA follows: TGTGCCAGCAGAACAACCTACGAGCAGTACTTC. It yields the protein CASRTTYEQYF.

The CDR3 loop is CASSQGGQGAYNEQFF. The CDR3 DNA is TGCGCCAGCAGCCAAGGTGGACAGGGAGCCTACAATGAGCAGTTCTTC. The chain couples TRBV4-1 to TRBJ2-1; TRBD1 aligns across 8 bases. The CDR3 covers 16 residues. Trimming at V came to 1 base and at J to 2 bases, leaving 4 bases not matched to a gene. Looked up from germline, CDR1 is MGHRA and CDR2 is YSYEKL.

This clonotype has a handful of counts. The J gene is TRBJ2-1, the V gene TRBV30, with 14 bases identical to TRBD2. After removal of 3 bases from V and 3 bases from J, the junction contained 4 bases not matched to a gene. Germline lookup yields CDR1 GTSNPN and CDR2 SVGIG (reference sequence). There are 16 residues in the CDR3. CDR3 protein: CAWRVGTSGSYNEQFF. For the CDR3, the DNA is TGTGCCTGGAGAGTAGGGACTAGCGGGAGCTACAATGAGCAGTTCTTC.

This clonotype turned up a few times. The J gene is TRBJ1-2, the V gene TRBV10-2; D possibly corresponds to TRBD1 (5 bases). The V gene lost 3 bases and the J gene lost 5 bases, with 10 bases spanning the gap. The germline V gene encodes CDR1 WSHSY and CDR2 SAAADI. The CDR3 is 13 residues long. In DNA, the CDR3 is TGCGCCAGCAGTGAAAGTTCAGGGTATGGCTACACCTTC. It encodes CASSESSGYGYTF.

J is TRBJ2-6 and V is TRBV11-2; 11 nucleotides agree with TRBD1. CDR1 and CDR2 from the germline V gene are SGHAT and FQNNGV. J was trimmed by 0 bases and V by 5 bases; bases with no gene match: 6. The CDR3 length is 18 residues. The CDR3 here is CASSHWTGGNSGANVLTF. DNA of the CDR3: TGTGCCAGCAGCCATTGGACAGGGGGCAACTCTGGGGCCAACGTCCTGACTTTC.

This clonotype appeared a few times. J is TRBJ2-7 and V is TRBV7-9; D not resolved. Germline V CDR1 and CDR2: SEHNR, FQNEAQ (reference sequence). The V end was cut by 5 bases, the J end by 3 bases, with 8 bases between. This CDR3 contains 12 residues. In nucleotides, the CDR3 is TGTGCCAGCAGCACAAATGGCTACGAGCAGTACTTC. Translated: CASSTNGYEQYF.

This clonotype has just a few counts. The chain couples TRBV5-1 to TRBJ2-2; 12 bases are shared with TRBD1. The CDR3 consists of 17 residues. Trimming at V came to 0 bases and at J to 4 bases, leaving 4 bases not matched to a gene. Germline V gene data show CDR1 as SGHRS and CDR2 as YFSETQ. The CDR3: CASSLGDRGPSTGELFF. In DNA, the CDR3 is TGCGCCAGCAGCTTGGGGGACAGGGGGCCAAGCACCGGGGAGCTGTTTTTT.

V gene TRBV6-1 combines with J gene TRBJ1-2, with D possibly TRBD1 on 5 matching bases. Germline V CDR1 and CDR2: MNHNS, SASEGT. V lost 6 bases and J lost 7, with 21 bases in between. This CDR3 is built from 15 residues. The CDR3 loop reads CASSSYAGTGGGYTF. The CDR3 nucleotides read TGTGCCAGCAGCTCCTACGCCGGGACCGGCGGTGGCTACACCTTC.

The chain is built from TRBV20-1 and TRBJ1-5; 8 nucleotides align to TRBD1. The trim removed 1 base at V and 0 bases at J, leaving 11 bases unmatched. Looked up from germline, CDR1 is DFQATT and CDR2 is SNEGSKA (reference sequence). The CDR3 has 18 residues. CDR3 DNA: TGCAGTGCTAGAGGTGGGACAGGAGATTTCTATAGCAATCAGCCCCAGCATTTT. Protein sequence: CSARGGTGDFYSNQPQHF.

The rearrangement uses TRBV12-3 or TRBV12-4 and TRBJ2-1; TRBD2 aligns across 16 bases. The CDR3 is 16 amino acids. J lost 9 bases, V lost 3 bases, and 5 bases had no gene match. In nucleotides, the CDR3 is TGTGCCAGCAGTTTTGGGACTAGCGGGAGGGTCAGTGAGCAGTTCTTC. This gives the protein CASSFGTSGRVSEQFF.

Regarding this clonotype: This CDR3 is missing its conserved last phenylalanine or tryptophan, likely due to a read error. This rearrangement joins TRBV20-1 to TRBJ2-4; no definite D call. The CDR3 extends over 17 amino acids. Trimming left V 7 bases short and J 5 bases short, with 27 bases between. From germline, CDR1 is DFQATT and CDR2 SNEGSKA (reference sequence). The DNA for the CDR3 is TGCAGTGTGACCTCACTTTCCCCCGGGCTCACTCAAAACATTCAGTACTTG. As protein: CSVTSLSPGLTQNIQYL.

This clonotype was recorded a few times. V usage is TRBV20-1 and J usage is TRBJ2-1; tentative D call: TRBD1 (5 bases). V was cut by 5 bases and J by 8 bases, with 10 bases left in between. CDR3 length: 11 amino acids. Per the germline V gene, CDR1 is DFQATT and CDR2 is SNEGSKA (reference sequence). CDR3 DNA: TGCAGTGCTCCCAGGGCGGATGAGCAGTTCTTC. Translation: CSAPRADEQFF.

This clonotype was observed a few times. The rearrangement joins TRBV12-3 or TRBV12-4 to TRBJ2-2; 8 nucleotides align to TRBD1. CDR3 length: 13 amino acids. The ends lost 6 bases at V and 4 bases at J; junction bases unmatched: 1. The DNA for the CDR3 is TGTGCCAGCAGACAGGGGGGCACCGGGGAGCTGTTTTTT. Translation: CASRQGGTGELFF.

The chain combines TRBV4-1 with TRBJ1-4, with D unclear. Looked up from germline, CDR1 is MGHRA and CDR2 is YSYEKL. V shed 3 bases and J shed 4 bases, with 6 bases lying between them. CDR3 length equals 13 residues. As DNA, the CDR3 is TGCGCCAGCAGCCAGGTTCTTAATGAAAAACTGTTTTTT. It yields the protein CASSQVLNEKLFF.

This chain connects TRBV5-1 to TRBJ1-3; perhaps TRBD1 as D (6 bases). From germline, CDR1 is SGHRS and CDR2 YFSETQ. The CDR3 totals 13 residues. Trimming removed 4 bases at V and 4 bases at J, with 9 bases between. Here the CDR3 reads CASSKTGGNTIYF. CDR3 DNA sequence: TGCGCCAGCAGCAAGACAGGAGGAAACACCATATATTTT.

This sequence joins TRBV5-1 and TRBJ1-1; D is undetermined. The CDR3 is 14 amino acids. CDR1 and CDR2 from the germline V gene are SGHRS and YFSETQ. V was trimmed by 0 bases and J by 3 bases, leaving 9 bases between them. The CDR3 sequence: CASSLEADYTEAFF. The CDR3 DNA follows: TGCGCCAGCAGCTTGGAGGCGGATTACACTGAAGCTTTCTTT.